Listed here are 25 T cell receptor beta chains from one sample, sequenced in a study of cytomegalovirus exposure and HLA in healthy donors. Researchers ran the PCR with 60 Vbeta and 13 Jbeta primers. The method was immunoSEQ multiplex PCR; TCRdb's version includes in-frame clones alone and lacks a portion of them. The sample contains 85,000 to 130,000 clones, about two thirds of which appear only once. The sequenced sample consisted of PBMCs. The source is a female donor in good health and CMV-seronegative.

This clone was counted only a few times. The chain joins TRBV19 to TRBJ2-7, with TRBD1 matching 8 bases. The CDR3 runs to 14 residues. Germline CDR1 reads LNHDA; CDR2 reads SQIVND (reference sequence). Trimming cost V 5 bases and J 4 bases; bases outside gene matches: 7. The chain's CDR3 is CASSRPGQVYEQYF. The CDR3 DNA follows: TGTGCCAGTAGTCGGCCGGGACAGGTATACGAGCAGTACTTC. The full variable domain, in which reference TRBV19 and TRBJ2-7 provide the parts outside the CDR3, is DGGITQSPKYLFRKEGQNVTLSCEQNLNHDAMYWYRQDPGQGLRLIYYSQIVNDFQKGDIAEGYSVSREKKESFPLTVTSAQKNPTAFYLCASSRPGQVYEQYFGPGTRLTVT.

This clone occurred many times. The CDR3, as DNA: TGTGCCAGCAGCCCGGGACTAGCGGGAGTGAGTGAGCAGTTCTTC. This sequence encodes CASSPGLAGVSEQFF. The chain carries TRBV6-6 and TRBJ2-1; 14 bases are a match to TRBD2. Germline V lookup: CDR1 MNHNY, CDR2 SVGAGI (reference sequence). V shed 6 bases, J shed 9 bases, and the junction held 7 bases outside the gene matches. CDR3 length equals 15 residues.

V and J are TRBV27 and TRBJ2-7; 12 bases align to TRBD2. Germline V gene sequence: CDR1 MNHEY, CDR2 SMNVEV (reference sequence). J lost 0 bases, V lost 2 bases, and 5 bases had no gene match. The CDR3 is 17 residues long. For the CDR3, the DNA is TGTGCCAGCAGTTTAAGGACTAGCGGGACTGACTCCTACGAGCAGTACTTC. It translates to CASSLRTSGTDSYEQYF.

The chain couples TRBV5-4 to TRBJ2-3, with 9 bases that match TRBD2. J lost 2 bases, V lost 4 bases, and 8 bases had no gene match. CDR1 SGHNT and CDR2 YYREEE come from the germline V gene (reference sequence). The CDR3 spans 16 residues. In DNA form, the CDR3 reads TGTGCCAGCAGCCCCTCTTTAGCGGGAGACACAGATACGCAGTATTTT. It specifies CASSPSLAGDTDTQYF.

The rearrangement uses TRBV5-1 and TRBJ2-7; TRBD2 matches at 7 bases. There are 14 residues in the CDR3. J gave up 6 bases and V 5 bases, and 11 bases lay outside the gene matches. The V gene's germline CDR1 is SGHRS and CDR2 YFSETQ. This CDR3 is CASRDPGTTFEQYF. Written as DNA, the CDR3 is TGCGCCAGCAGGGACCCCGGGACTACGTTCGAGCAGTACTTC. The full variable domain, rest sourced from reference TRBV5-1 and TRBJ2-7, is KAGVTQTPRYLIKTRGQQVTLSCSPISGHRSVSWYQQTPGQGLQFLFEYFSETQRNKGNFPGRFSGRQFSNSRSEMNVSTLELGDSALYLCASRDPGTTFEQYFGPGTRLTVT.

The J gene is TRBJ1-1, the V gene TRBV6-4; TRBD1 matches at 7 bases. Germline V gene sequence: CDR1 MRHNA, CDR2 SNTAGT. There are 14 residues in the CDR3. Trimming took 4 bases from V and 5 from J; bases not matched to a gene: 7. The CDR3 loop reads CASSAYQGETEAFF. The CDR3 region has the DNA TGTGCCAGCAGTGCCTATCAGGGGGAGACTGAAGCTTTCTTT.

V gene TRBV4-1 combines with J gene TRBJ2-3, with TRBD2 as a possible D gene (6 bases). This CDR3 comprises 17 residues. CDR1 is MGHRA, CDR2 YSYEKL, per germline. V was cut by 0 bases and J by 1 base, with 14 bases left in between. The CDR3 protein is CASSQDRGGIGTDTQYF. The DNA of the CDR3 is TGCGCCAGCAGCCAAGATCGCGGCGGGATTGGCACAGATACGCAGTATTTT.

The CDR3 is CASSTRGRSGYTF. The CDR3 region has the DNA TGTGCCAGTAGTACCAGGGGGCGAAGTGGCTACACCTTC. The V gene is TRBV19, the J gene TRBJ1-2; 8 bases are a match to TRBD1. V lost 4 bases and J lost 7; bases outside the gene matches: 5. Germline values: CDR1 LNHDA, CDR2 SQIVND (reference sequence). This CDR3 contains 13 residues. Looking up the rest from reference TRBV19 and TRBJ1-2 gives the full variable domain: DGGITQSPKYLFRKEGQNVTLSCEQNLNHDAMYWYRQDPGQGLRLIYYSQIVNDFQKGDIAEGYSVSREKKESFPLTVTSAQKNPTAFYLCASSTRGRSGYTFGSGTRLTVV.

The rearrangement links TRBV6-6 to TRBJ2-7; tentative D call: TRBD1 (5 bases). There are 14 residues in the CDR3. The V gene lost 2 bases and the J gene lost 0 bases, with 8 bases spanning the gap. The germline V gene has CDR1 MNHNY and CDR2 SVGAGI (reference sequence). CDR3 residues: CASSYGANSYEQYF. The CDR3 coding sequence is TGTGCCAGCAGTTACGGGGCCAACTCCTACGAGCAGTACTTC.

V is TRBV5-8 and J is TRBJ2-2, with TRBD1 matching 7 bases. CDR1 SGHTS and CDR2 YDEGEE come from the germline V gene. V shed 6 bases and J 6 bases; nucleotides not matched to a gene: 8. The CDR3 is made up of 14 amino acids. The chain's CDR3 is CASNRQGVPGELFF. DNA for the CDR3: TGTGCCAGCAATCGGCAGGGGGTGCCCGGGGAGCTGTTTTTT.

The V and J genes are TRBV27 and TRBJ1-2, with D hard to call. Looked up from germline, CDR1 is MNHEY and CDR2 is SMNVEV (reference sequence). CDR3 length: 13 amino acids. Trimming took off 3 bases at V and 8 bases at J, with 13 bases between the two ends. The CDR3 nucleotides are TGTGCCAGCAGTTTCGGTCTGAGGTCCGGCTACACCTTC. Translated, it gives CASSFGLRSGYTF.

This clone is a singleton in its sample. The rearrangement joins TRBV27 to TRBJ2-5; TRBD1 matches 8 bases. The better agreement between TRBJ2-7 and the DNA end casts doubt on the J call. CDR3 size: 15 residues. The V gene's germline CDR1 is MNHEY and CDR2 SMNVEV (reference sequence). CDR3 loop: CASSYTGTGSYEQYF. CDR3 sequence (DNA): TGTGCCAGCAGTTACACCGGGACAGGCTCCTACGAGCAGTACTTC.

There are a few counts of this clone. The chain joins TRBV7-8 to TRBJ1-5; no clear D gene. The CDR3 runs to 13 residues. The V end lost 5 bases, the J end lost 0 bases, and 5 bases lay between the germline ends. The germline V gene has CDR1 SGHVS and CDR2 FQNEAQ. The CDR3 nucleotides read TGTGCCAGCAGCCCAATTAGCAATCAGCCCCAGCATTTT. It specifies CASSPISNQPQHF.

With regard to this clone: The same CDR3 can be traced to other DNA sequences in this sample. The V gene is TRBV7-9, the J gene TRBJ2-7; 8 bases line up with TRBD1. Germline CDR1 and CDR2: SEHNR and FQNEAQ (reference sequence). The CDR3 contains 13 residues. Unmatched junction bases numbered 1, after V lost 4 bases and J lost 2 bases. In nucleotides, the CDR3 is TGTGCCAGCAGCTCCAGGGGGCCCTACGAGCAGTACTTC. Its protein product is CASSSRGPYEQYF.

This chain links TRBV10-3 with TRBJ1-4; no reliable D call. V was pared by 1 base and J by 5 bases, with 11 bases between. From germline, CDR1 is ENHRY and CDR2 SYGVKD. This CDR3 spans 15 amino acids. CDR3 protein: CAISELAGENEKLFF. CDR3 in DNA: TGTGCCATCAGTGAGTTGGCAGGCGAAAATGAAAAACTGTTTTTT.

V gene TRBV6-5 combines with J gene TRBJ2-5; 8 bases agree with TRBD2. Unmatched junction bases numbered 6, after V lost 2 bases and J lost 1 base. Germline CDR1 is MNHEY and CDR2 is SVGAGI. The CDR3 contains 16 residues. The CDR3 DNA reads as TGTGCCAGCAGTTACGGGGCGGGAGGACGCCAAGAGACCCAGTACTTC. Residues: CASSYGAGGRQETQYF.

This clone appeared a few times. The chain is built from TRBV5-4 and TRBJ2-3; D possibly corresponds to TRBD2 (5 bases). Trimming shortened V by 0 bases and J by 1 base, and 6 bases separated the two germline ends. CDR1 and CDR2 from the germline V gene are SGHNT and YYREEE (reference sequence). The CDR3 contains 14 residues. The CDR3 reads CASSLGRGTDTQYF. CDR3 sequence (DNA): TGTGCCAGCAGCTTGGGGCGGGGCACAGATACGCAGTATTTT.

The CDR3: CASSLGDLPTDTQYF. CDR3 DNA: TGTGCCAGCAGCCTCGGGGACTTGCCCACAGATACGCAGTATTTT. The chain combines TRBV11-2 with TRBJ2-3, with a possible D match to TRBD2 (6 bases). V lost 5 bases and J lost 2, with 14 bases in between. This CDR3 region has 15 residues. Germline V lookup: CDR1 SGHAT, CDR2 FQNNGV.

This chain joins TRBV7-6 and TRBJ2-5; D possibly corresponds to TRBD2 (6 bases). Germline assignment: CDR1 SGHVS and CDR2 FNYEAQ. With 4 bases removed from V and 6 bases from J, the gap between germline ends came to 12 bases. The length of the CDR3 is 13 residues. In nucleotides, the CDR3 is TGTGCCAGCAGCTCTAGCGATGGGAAGACCCAGTACTTC. As protein: CASSSSDGKTQYF. Looking up the rest from reference TRBV7-6 and TRBJ2-5 gives the full variable domain: GAGVSQSPRYKVTKRGQDVALRCDPISGHVSLYWYRQALGQGPEFLTYFNYEAQQDKSGLPNDRFSAERPEGSISTLTIQRTEQRDSAMYRCASSSSDGKTQYFGPGTRLLVL.

This clone was seen a handful of times. V usage is TRBV9 and J usage is TRBJ2-7; tentative D call: TRBD1 (6 bases). CDR1 and CDR2 (germline): SGDLS, YYNGEE. The CDR3 is made up of 14 amino acids. Trimming removed 4 bases at V and 5 bases at J, with 16 bases between. The CDR3 here is CASSSRGGFHEQYF. For the CDR3, the DNA is TGTGCCAGCAGCTCGAGAGGGGGTTTTCACGAGCAGTACTTC.

The chain carries TRBV4-2 and TRBJ2-7; perhaps TRBD2 as D (6 bases). V was shortened by 1 base and J by 2 bases, with 6 bases between the two germline ends. This CDR3 is 13 amino acids long. The germline V gene encodes CDR1 LGHNA and CDR2 YNFKEQ. DNA for the CDR3: TGTGCCAGCAGCCAAGCGGGGGCCTACGAGCAGTACTTC. This gives the protein CASSQAGAYEQYF.

This clone has only a few counts. The chain couples TRBV28 to TRBJ1-2; D unclear. This CDR3 comprises 11 residues. Germline CDR1 MDHEN, CDR2 SYDVKM. V lost 3 bases and J lost 4, with 3 bases in between. The CDR3 coding sequence is TGTGCCAGCAGTTTTATCTATGGCTACACCTTC. This translates into CASSFIYGYTF.

CDR3 sequence reads: CASSQWSGRAHNEQFF. CDR3 in DNA: TGTGCCAGCAGCCAATGGAGCGGGAGGGCTCACAATGAGCAGTTCTTC. V is TRBV14 and J is TRBJ2-1; TRBD2 matches 10 bases. With V trimmed by 2 bases and J by 5 bases, 6 bases remained unmatched. The CDR3 extends over 16 amino acids. CDR1 SGHDN and CDR2 FVKESK come from the germline V gene.

This sequence joins TRBV30 and TRBJ2-5; no reliable D call. The V gene's germline CDR1 is GTSNPN and CDR2 SVGIG (reference sequence). With 0 bases removed from V and 1 base from J, the gap between germline ends came to 6 bases. There are 13 residues in the CDR3. CDR3 sequence (DNA): TGTGCCTGGAGTGTAGGAGCCCAAGAGACCCAGTACTTC. As protein: CAWSVGAQETQYF.

J is TRBJ1-4 and V is TRBV10-2; a possible D gene is TRBD1 (5 bases). Germline CDR1 is WSHSY and CDR2 is SAAADI. V dropped 6 bases and J dropped 2 bases, with 10 bases sitting between them. The CDR3 is 14 residues long. In DNA, the CDR3 is TGCGCCAGCAGAAAGGGGTGGACTAATGAAAAACTGTTTTTT. Its translation: CASRKGWTNEKLFF.